Following are 22 T cell receptor beta chains from one sample sequenced in a study of T cell responses to AZD1222 COVID-19 vaccine. TCRdb's copy holds only in-frame clones and misses some; the assay was immunoSEQ multiplex PCR. Among approximately 210,000 clones listed, roughly nine tenths were seen once. The source material was peripheral blood, sampled 28 days after the second AZD1222 dose. Receptor source: an adult who received the AZD1222 COVID-19 vaccine.

The CDR3 region is CATLGNSEQYF. DNA for the CDR3: TGTGCCACCCTCGGAAATAGCGAGCAGTACTTC. This rearrangement joins TRBV10-3 to TRBJ2-7; D call uncertain. The CDR3 contains 11 residues. The germline V gene encodes CDR1 ENHRY and CDR2 SYGVKD. V was cut by 10 bases and J by 6 bases, with 13 bases left in between.

The V gene is TRBV5-1, the J gene TRBJ2-7, with TRBD1 matching 7 bases. Germline V lookup: CDR1 SGHRS, CDR2 YFSETQ. V trimming: 2 bases; J trimming: 4 bases; junction bases outside the gene matches: 3. This CDR3 contains 13 residues. Here the CDR3 DNA reads TGCGCCAGCAGCTTCTACAGGGGTTACGAGCAGTACTTC. This sequence encodes CASSFYRGYEQYF.

The chain employs TRBV3-1 (or the pseudogene TRBV3-2) and TRBJ2-7; a weak D match, TRBD2 (5 bases). Germline CDR1 is LGHDT and CDR2 is YNNKEL (reference sequence). Trimming left V 2 bases short and J 0 bases short, with 8 bases between. CDR3 length: 14 residues. CDR3: CASSQNEGSYEQYF. The CDR3 DNA reads as TGTGCCAGCAGCCAAAACGAGGGCTCCTACGAGCAGTACTTC.

The chain employs TRBV29-1 and TRBJ1-2, with TRBD1 matching over 9 bases. After removal of 6 bases from V and 2 bases from J, the junction contained 10 bases not matched to a gene. The V gene's germline CDR1 is SQVTM and CDR2 ANQGSEA. This CDR3 region has 15 residues. The CDR3 loop is CSVPKGDRANYGYTF. CDR3 sequence (DNA): TGCAGCGTCCCCAAGGGGGACAGGGCAAACTATGGCTACACCTTC.

This clone was seen a single time. The chain links TRBV7-9 to TRBJ2-3, with TRBD2 matching 10 bases. Per germline, CDR1 SEHNR and CDR2 FQNEAQ (reference sequence). The V segment lost 5 bases and the J segment 3 bases; nucleotides outside the gene matches: 2. This CDR3 has 14 residues. The DNA for the CDR3 is TGTGCCAGCAGCCCACTAGCGGGAACAGATACGCAGTATTTT. Residues: CASSPLAGTDTQYF.

A remark on this clone: Other nucleotide sequences from this sample produce the same CDR3. This sequence joins TRBV7-3 and TRBJ1-1; D is unresolved. The germline CDR1 and CDR2 sequences are SGHTA and FQGTGA. Between the trimmed V and J ends, which lost 4 bases and 2 bases, there was a span of 8 bases. CDR3 length equals 13 residues. CDR3 loop: CASSSQVNTEAFF. The DNA of the CDR3 is TGTGCCAGCAGCTCCCAAGTAAACACTGAAGCTTTCTTT.

The chain uses TRBV5-1 and TRBJ2-7; D perhaps matches TRBD2 (6 bases). CDR1 is SGHRS, CDR2 YFSETQ, per germline. This CDR3 has 15 residues. Trimming removed 0 bases at V and 0 bases at J, with 10 bases between. The CDR3 sequence is CASSLGGVSSYEQYF. The CDR3, as DNA: TGCGCCAGCAGCTTGGGCGGGGTTAGCTCCTACGAGCAGTACTTC.

The V gene is TRBV11-2, the J gene TRBJ2-1; D assignment may be TRBD1 or TRBD2 (5 bases each). CDR1 is SGHAT, CDR2 FQNNGV, per germline. This CDR3 has 16 amino acids. The germline V and J ends were trimmed by 1 base and 4 bases, with 14 bases remaining between them. In DNA form, the CDR3 reads TGTGCCAGCAGCTTAGGGGTGGGACCTCATTACAATGAGCAGTTCTTC. Its protein is CASSLGVGPHYNEQFF.

This chain connects TRBV5-1 to TRBJ2-5, with 14 bases lining up with TRBD2. Trimming took 3 bases from V and 4 from J; bases not matched to a gene: 2. Germline V gene sequence: CDR1 SGHRS, CDR2 YFSETQ. The CDR3 covers 15 residues. For the CDR3, the DNA is TGCGCCAGCAGCTCCGGGACTAGCGGGAGAGAGACCCAGTACTTC. It yields the protein CASSSGTSGRETQYF.

The chain recombines TRBV2 with TRBJ2-7; 9 positions match TRBD2. This CDR3 has 14 amino acids. The V segment lost 6 bases and the J segment 4 bases; nucleotides outside the gene matches: 7. The V gene's germline CDR1 is SNHLY and CDR2 FYNNEI. CDR3 sequence reads: CASRRGSGSYEQYF. Written as DNA, the CDR3 is TGTGCCAGCAGGAGGGGTAGCGGGAGTTACGAGCAGTACTTC. Full variable domain (rest looked up from reference TRBV2 and TRBJ2-7): EPEVTQTPSHQVTQMGQEVILRCVPISNHLYFYWYRQILGQKVEFLVSFYNNEISEKSEIFDDQFSVERPDGSNFTLKIRSTKLEDSAMYFCASRRGSGSYEQYFGPGTRLTVT.

V and J are TRBV5-1 and TRBJ2-1; 9 bases match TRBD1. The trim removed 1 base at V and 0 bases at J, leaving 5 bases unmatched. The CDR3 covers 17 residues. Germline V gene lookup returns CDR1 SGHRS and CDR2 YFSETQ. In DNA, the CDR3 is TGCGCCAGCAGCTTGTTGGGACAGGGCGACTCCTACAATGAGCAGTTCTTC. This gives the protein CASSLLGQGDSYNEQFF.

This chain uses TRBV28 with TRBJ1-5; 7 bases line up with TRBD1. The CDR3 runs to 16 residues. Germline V lookup: CDR1 MDHEN, CDR2 SYDVKM. V was clipped by 7 bases and J by 4 bases; unmatched bases: 13. As DNA, the CDR3 is TGTGCCAGCATCGCAGGGGGGCGCGGTGGGAATCAGCCCCAGCATTTT. This sequence encodes CASIAGGRGGNQPQHF.

CDR3 sequence: CASSYSGGNTEAFF. Written as DNA, the CDR3 is TGTGCCAGCAGTTACTCGGGGGGGAACACTGAAGCTTTCTTT. The rearrangement joins TRBV6-5 to TRBJ1-1, with a possible D match to TRBD1 (5 bases). Germline CDR1 MNHEY, CDR2 SVGAGI. The CDR3 is made up of 14 amino acids. V lost 0 bases, J lost 1 base, and 6 bases lay in between.

This sequence joins TRBV19 and TRBJ2-2; no definite D call. The CDR3 is made up of 15 amino acids. CDR1 and CDR2 from the germline V gene are LNHDA and SQIVND (reference sequence). V shed 3 bases and J shed 3 bases, with 11 bases lying between them. The CDR3 region is CASSIGSSDTGELFF. The CDR3 coding sequence is TGTGCCAGTAGTATCGGTAGCTCTGACACCGGGGAGCTGTTTTTT.

The rearrangement uses TRBV30 and TRBJ2-1; TRBD2 aligns across 9 bases. The length of the CDR3 is 14 residues. Germline-derived CDR1 and CDR2 are GTSNPN and SVGIG (reference sequence). Trimming at V came to 1 base and at J to 9 bases, leaving 7 bases not matched to a gene. The CDR3 bases are TGTGCCTGGAGTGGTCTAGCGGGGAGGGGTGAGCAGTTCTTC. Translated: CAWSGLAGRGEQFF.

The chain combines TRBV10-2 with TRBJ1-2, with 7 bases identical to TRBD1. Losses at the gene ends were 2 bases for V and 5 bases for J; bases not matched to a gene: 8. CDR3 length: 15 residues. Germline V lookup: CDR1 WSHSY, CDR2 SAAADI. CDR3 sequence (DNA): TGCGCCAGCAGTGAGCGTCCCCGGACAGGATATGGCTACACCTTC. Amino acid sequence: CASSERPRTGYGYTF.

The chain carries TRBV30 and TRBJ1-6, with D possibly TRBD1 on 5 matching bases. CDR1 is GTSNPN, CDR2 SVGIG, per germline (reference sequence). This CDR3 comprises 15 residues. V lost 2 bases and J lost 1, with 9 bases in between. This chain's CDR3 is CAWSRGASYNSPLHF. CDR3 DNA sequence: TGTGCCTGGAGTCGAGGGGCGTCCTATAATTCACCCCTCCACTTT.

This clone has a handful of counts. Distinct nucleotide sequences in the sample also encode this CDR3. The chain links TRBV11-3 to TRBJ2-5, with D possibly matching TRBD2 (5 bases). The germline gives CDR1 SGHNT, CDR2 YENEEA. The CDR3 has 13 amino acids. Trimming removed 1 base from V and 2 bases from J, with 5 bases in between. CDR3 sequence reads: CASSLGLQETQYF. In DNA form, the CDR3 reads TGTGCCAGCAGCTTAGGACTACAAGAGACCCAGTACTTC.

J is TRBJ2-7 and V is TRBV3-1 (or the pseudogene TRBV3-2), with TRBD2 identical over 7 bases. Germline CDR1 and CDR2: LGHDT and YNNKEL (reference sequence). The CDR3 length is 15 residues. V lost 8 bases to trimming and J lost 4 bases; unmatched junction nucleotides: 14. The CDR3 sequence is CASGRGVLAAYEQYF. The CDR3 DNA reads as TGTGCCAGCGGCCGGGGGGTTCTAGCGGCTTACGAGCAGTACTTC.

The chain carries TRBV28 and TRBJ2-7; 7 bases line up with TRBD2. The germline CDR1 and CDR2 sequences are MDHEN and SYDVKM. The CDR3 is made up of 15 amino acids. Losses at the gene ends were 3 bases for V and 2 bases for J; bases not matched to a gene: 7. DNA of the CDR3: TGTGCCAGCAGTTTCGGGGAGGGGCGGGCCTACGAGCAGTACTTC. Translating it yields CASSFGEGRAYEQYF.

The gene calls are TRBV18 and TRBJ1-2; 7 bases line up with TRBD1. The CDR3 is 12 amino acids. Per germline, CDR1 KGHSH and CDR2 LQKENI. V shed 3 bases and J 8 bases; nucleotides not matched to a gene: 3. The CDR3 sequence is CASSPEGAGYTF. CDR3 sequence (DNA): TGTGCCAGCTCACCTGAGGGGGCGGGCTACACCTTC.

The chain links TRBV28 to TRBJ1-1, with D possibly being TRBD1 (6 bases). Trimming took off 3 bases at V and 4 bases at J, with 12 bases between the two ends. The CDR3 consists of 14 residues. Germline V gives CDR1 MDHEN, CDR2 SYDVKM. The CDR3 sequence is CASSFGGASTEAFF. In nucleotides, the CDR3 is TGTGCCAGCAGTTTCGGGGGGGCGAGCACTGAAGCTTTCTTT.